Each of the 7 T cell receptor beta chains below was sequenced from the same sample in a study of shared clonotypes between healthy human individuals. Data came from immunoSEQ multiplex PCR; TCRdb stores just in-frame clones and leaves some out. The table has some 490,000 clones, 70% to 85% seen once. The specimen was PBMCs. The receptor set was obtained from a woman in her thirties or forties in good health. Some clones in this sample may be carry-over from other donors' samples.

The J gene is TRBJ1-2, the V gene TRBV19; D call uncertain. V was shortened by 2 bases and J by 0 bases, with 10 bases between the two germline ends. The germline V gene has CDR1 LNHDA and CDR2 SQIVND (reference sequence). The CDR3 has 15 residues. The CDR3 region is CASSILADTNYGYTF. The CDR3 DNA is TGTGCCAGTAGTATACTGGCCGATACTAACTATGGCTACACCTTC. Looking up the rest from reference TRBV19 and TRBJ1-2 gives the full variable domain: DGGITQSPKYLFRKEGQNVTLSCEQNLNHDAMYWYRQDPGQGLRLIYYSQIVNDFQKGDIAEGYSVSREKKESFPLTVTSAQKNPTAFYLCASSILADTNYGYTFGSGTRLTVV.

This chain links TRBV11-1 with TRBJ2-7, with 8 bases fitting TRBD1. CDR1 is SGHAT and CDR2 is FQDESV in the germline V gene (reference sequence). The junction had 10 bases not matched to a gene; V was cut back by 4 bases and J by 2 bases. The CDR3 is 16 amino acids. The CDR3 DNA is TGTGCCAGCAGCTCCCCCGGGGCAGGGGGCCCCTACGAGCAGTACTTC. This sequence encodes CASSSPGAGGPYEQYF.

There are a few counts of this clone. J is TRBJ2-7 and V is TRBV6-6, with unresolved D. Germline V gives CDR1 MNHNY, CDR2 SVGAGI (reference sequence). V dropped 6 bases and J dropped 7 bases, with 13 bases sitting between them. The CDR3 is made up of 12 amino acids. The CDR3 DNA reads TGTGCCAGCAGCCCCGGCGCGAGGGAGCAGTACTTC. Its translation is CASSPGAREQYF.

The chain employs TRBV5-1 and TRBJ2-7; D may be TRBD1 or TRBD2 (7 bases each). Germline V gene data show CDR1 as SGHRS and CDR2 as YFSETQ. CDR3 size: 12 residues. Trimming cost V 7 bases and J 2 bases, with 10 bases left between them. As DNA, the CDR3 is TGCGCCAGCGCAGGGGGGGCCTACGAGCAGTACTTC. This codes for CASAGGAYEQYF.

The chain has TRBV27 and TRBJ2-6, with 7 bases identical to TRBD1. The V gene end was trimmed by 3 bases and the J gene end by 1 base; junction bases not matched to a gene: 9. The CDR3 is made up of 18 amino acids. CDR1 and CDR2 (germline): MNHEY, SMNVEV (reference sequence). CDR3 in DNA: TGTGCCAGCAGTTTGTATGGGACAGCGCTTTCTGGGGCCAACGTCCTGACTTTC. Residues: CASSLYGTALSGANVLTF.

This chain connects TRBV5-1 to TRBJ2-3, with D unclear. Trimming took off 4 bases at V and 4 bases at J, with 10 bases between the two ends. CDR1 and CDR2 from the germline V gene are SGHRS and YFSETQ. This CDR3 region has 13 residues. This chain's CDR3 is CASSPQGSDTQYF. Here the CDR3 DNA reads TGCGCCAGCAGCCCCCAAGGGTCAGATACGCAGTATTTT.

The rearrangement links TRBV6-5 to TRBJ2-7; 9 positions match TRBD1. The CDR3 loop spans 14 amino acids. Germline CDR1 MNHEY, CDR2 SVGAGI. With 6 bases clipped from V and 3 bases from J, the junction kept 6 bases outside the gene matches. The chain's CDR3 is CASSSGTGYYEQYF. In nucleotides, the CDR3 is TGTGCCAGCAGCTCCGGGACAGGGTACTACGAGCAGTACTTC.